Here is one TCR beta chain with its context. No antigen is known for it. TCRdb reanalysed the reads using MiXCR and keeps one entry per CDR3 protein. Among more than 60,000 distinct CDR3 sequences, approximately 67% were seen once, and the ten largest hold 1.5% to 2%. V gave up 0 bases and J gave up 9 bases, with 15 bases separating them. Germline CDR1 is SGHVS and CDR2 is FQNEAQ. The CDR3 totals 15 residues. The data were obtained in a study of type 1 regulatory T cells. At the level of the study: An in vitro protocol generated T-allo10, a Tr1-enriched, alloantigen-specific CD4 T cell product.

General study points: Tr1 cells had a more restricted TCR repertoire than non-Tr1 cells.

The rearrangement uses TRBV7-8 and TRBJ2-1; perhaps TRBD2 as D (7 bases). The sample comprised cultured non-Tr1 T cells, either the whole culture or a sorted T cell fraction (not recorded which). The sequence derives from a human donor in good health. In nucleotides, the CDR3 is TGTGCCAGCAGCTTAGCAGGGGGGGGGCCGAGTGAGCAGTTCTTC. Protein: CASSLAGGGPSEQFF.